This T cell receptor (beta chain) stems from a study of T cell responses to AZD1222 COVID-19 vaccine. General study results and limits: Among AZD1222 vaccinees, only 6 or 7 were seropositive at baseline.

Comment on this clone: Antigen unknown.

Repertoires were generated with immunoSEQ multiplex PCR, while TCRdb's copy carries only in-frame clones and drops some. The table includes about 110,000 clones, 85% to 90% detected once. Germline values: CDR1 SGDLS, CDR2 YYNGEE. The length of the CDR3 is 15 residues. V lost 4 bases to trimming and J lost 1 base; unmatched junction nucleotides: 6. This chain joins TRBV9 and TRBJ1-1; 8 nucleotides line up with TRBD1. The sequencing used peripheral blood, collected on day 0 of AZD1222 vaccination. This receptor was taken from an adult in good health. The CDR3 region is CASSPRTGTNTEAFF. Here the CDR3 DNA reads TGTGCCAGCAGCCCCCGGACAGGGACGAACACTGAAGCTTTCTTT. Supplemented by reference TRBV9 and TRBJ1-1, the full variable domain reads DSGVTQTPKHLITATGQRVTLRCSPRSGDLSVYWYQQSLDQGLQFLIQYYNGEERAKGNILERFSAQQFPDLHSELNLSSLELGDSALYFCASSPRTGTNTEAFFGQGTRLTVV.